This T cell receptor beta chain appears in the sequencing data of a study of control samples from healthy donors and cancer patients. V was clipped by 8 bases and J by 3 bases; unmatched bases: 4. Germline loops: CDR1 SNHLY, CDR2 FYNNEI. There are 13 residues in the CDR3. This table comes from immunoSEQ multiplex PCR, and its TCRdb copy is limited to in-frame clones, with some not included. Found here are roughly 120,000 clones, 93% of them singletons; the top ten hold 1.5% to 2%. The sequence derives from a man between 45 and 60 years old with head and neck cancer. V is TRBV2 and J is TRBJ2-7, with 10 bases matching TRBD1. What was sequenced was PBMCs. The CDR3 DNA reads as TGTGCCAGCCAGGGGGACAGGGGCTACGAGCAGTACTTC. Amino acid sequence: CASQGDRGYEQYF.